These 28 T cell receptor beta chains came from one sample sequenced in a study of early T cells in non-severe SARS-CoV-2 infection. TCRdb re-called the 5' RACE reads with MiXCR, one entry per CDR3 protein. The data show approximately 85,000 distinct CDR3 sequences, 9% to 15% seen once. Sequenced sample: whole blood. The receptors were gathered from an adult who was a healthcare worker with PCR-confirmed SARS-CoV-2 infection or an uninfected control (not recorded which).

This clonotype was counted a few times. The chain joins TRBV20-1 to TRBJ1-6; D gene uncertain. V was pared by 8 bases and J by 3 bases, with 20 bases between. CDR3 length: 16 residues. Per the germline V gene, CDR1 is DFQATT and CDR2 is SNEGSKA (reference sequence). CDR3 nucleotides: TGCAGTACCATCGGAATACACGGCAACTATAATTCACCCCTCCACTTT. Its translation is CSTIGIHGNYNSPLHF.

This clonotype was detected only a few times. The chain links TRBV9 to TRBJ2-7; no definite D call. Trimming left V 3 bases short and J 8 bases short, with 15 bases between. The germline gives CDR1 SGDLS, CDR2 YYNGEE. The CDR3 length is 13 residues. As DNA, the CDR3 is TGTGCCAGCAGCGGCGGCGTGGCCGCGCAGCAGTACTTC. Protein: CASSGGVAAQQYF.

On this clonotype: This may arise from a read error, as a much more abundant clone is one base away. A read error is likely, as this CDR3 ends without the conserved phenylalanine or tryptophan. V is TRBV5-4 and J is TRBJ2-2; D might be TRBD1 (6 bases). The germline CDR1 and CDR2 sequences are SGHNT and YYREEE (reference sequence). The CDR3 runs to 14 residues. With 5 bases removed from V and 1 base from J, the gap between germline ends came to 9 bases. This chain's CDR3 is CASRLDRNTGELFL. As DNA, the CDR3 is TGTGCCAGCAGACTGGACAGGAACACCGGGGAGCTGTTTCTT.

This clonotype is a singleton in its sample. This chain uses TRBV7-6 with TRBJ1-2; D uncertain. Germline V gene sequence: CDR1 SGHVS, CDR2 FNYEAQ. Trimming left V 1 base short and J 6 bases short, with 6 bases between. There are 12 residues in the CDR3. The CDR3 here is CASSLGSNGYTF. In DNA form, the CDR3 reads TGTGCCAGCAGCTTAGGGTCTAATGGCTACACCTTC.

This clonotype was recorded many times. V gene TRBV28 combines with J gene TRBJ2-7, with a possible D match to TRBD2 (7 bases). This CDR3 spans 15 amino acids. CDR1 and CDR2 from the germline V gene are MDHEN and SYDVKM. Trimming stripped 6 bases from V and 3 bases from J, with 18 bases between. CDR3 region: CASSPSGGRVYEQYF. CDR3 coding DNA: TGTGCCAGCAGCCCCTCCGGGGGGCGGGTCTACGAGCAGTACTTC.

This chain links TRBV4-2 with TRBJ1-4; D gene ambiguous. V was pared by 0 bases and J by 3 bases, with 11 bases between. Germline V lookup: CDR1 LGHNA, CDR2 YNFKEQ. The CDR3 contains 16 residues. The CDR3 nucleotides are TGTGCCAGCAGCCAAGATCTAGGAAGGCCTAATGAAAAACTGTTTTTT. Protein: CASSQDLGRPNEKLFF.

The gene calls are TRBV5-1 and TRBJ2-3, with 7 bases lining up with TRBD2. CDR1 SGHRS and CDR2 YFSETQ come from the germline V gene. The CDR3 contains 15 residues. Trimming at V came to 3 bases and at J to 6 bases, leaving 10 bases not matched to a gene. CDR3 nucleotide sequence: TGCGCCAGCAGCTCGGAGCCGCTTAGCGGGGATACGCAGTATTTT. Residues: CASSSEPLSGDTQYF. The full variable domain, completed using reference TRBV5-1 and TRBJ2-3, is KAGVTQTPRYLIKTRGQQVTLSCSPISGHRSVSWYQQTPGQGLQFLFEYFSETQRNKGNFPGRFSGRQFSNSRSEMNVSTLELGDSALYLCASSSEPLSGDTQYFGPGTRLTVL.

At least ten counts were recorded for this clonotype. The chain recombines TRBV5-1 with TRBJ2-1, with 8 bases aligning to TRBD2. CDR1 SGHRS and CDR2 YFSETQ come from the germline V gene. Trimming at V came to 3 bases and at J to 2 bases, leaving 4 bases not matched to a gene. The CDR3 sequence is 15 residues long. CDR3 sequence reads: CASSSERGTYNEQFF. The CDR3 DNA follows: TGCGCCAGCAGCTCCGAGCGGGGGACCTACAATGAGCAGTTCTTC. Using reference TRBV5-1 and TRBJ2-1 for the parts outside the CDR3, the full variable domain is KAGVTQTPRYLIKTRGQQVTLSCSPISGHRSVSWYQQTPGQGLQFLFEYFSETQRNKGNFPGRFSGRQFSNSRSEMNVSTLELGDSALYLCASSSERGTYNEQFFGPGTRLTVL.

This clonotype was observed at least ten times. As DNA, the CDR3 is TGTGCCACCAGCAGAGAGAATTACCAGGGGTCAACCTCCTACAATGAGCAGTTCTTC. Translating gives CATSRENYQGSTSYNEQFF. V gene TRBV15 combines with J gene TRBJ2-1; perhaps TRBD1 as D (6 bases). Germline CDR1 is LNHNV and CDR2 is YYDKDF (reference sequence). V was cut by 0 bases and J by 0 bases, with 18 bases left in between. This CDR3 is 19 amino acids long.

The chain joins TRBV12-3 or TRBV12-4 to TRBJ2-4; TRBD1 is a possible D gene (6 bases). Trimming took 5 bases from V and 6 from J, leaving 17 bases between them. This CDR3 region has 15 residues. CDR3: CASSSYRAGGNIQYF. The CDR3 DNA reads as TGTGCCAGCAGTAGTTACAGGGCTGGGGGAAACATTCAGTACTTC.

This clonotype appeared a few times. The CDR3 coding sequence is TGTGCCAGCAGTAAGCTAGCGCATCAAGAGACCCAGTACTTC. Its protein is CASSKLAHQETQYF. The chain carries TRBV6-2 or TRBV6-3 and TRBJ2-5; D is perhaps TRBD2 (6 bases). Germline-derived CDR1 and CDR2 are MNHEY and SVGEGT. V was pared by 5 bases and J by 2 bases, with 12 bases between. The CDR3 has 14 amino acids.

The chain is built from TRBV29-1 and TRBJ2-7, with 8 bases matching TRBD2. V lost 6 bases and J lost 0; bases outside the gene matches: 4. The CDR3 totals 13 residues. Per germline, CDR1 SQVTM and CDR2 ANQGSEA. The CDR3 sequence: CSVHGGASYEQYF. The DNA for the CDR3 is TGCAGCGTCCACGGGGGGGCCTCCTACGAGCAGTACTTC.

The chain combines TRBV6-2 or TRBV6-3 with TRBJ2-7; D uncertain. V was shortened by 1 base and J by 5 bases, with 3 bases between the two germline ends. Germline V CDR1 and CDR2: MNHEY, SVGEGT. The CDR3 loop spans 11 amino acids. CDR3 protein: CASSYFDEQYF. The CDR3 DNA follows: TGTGCCAGCAGTTACTTCGACGAGCAGTACTTC.

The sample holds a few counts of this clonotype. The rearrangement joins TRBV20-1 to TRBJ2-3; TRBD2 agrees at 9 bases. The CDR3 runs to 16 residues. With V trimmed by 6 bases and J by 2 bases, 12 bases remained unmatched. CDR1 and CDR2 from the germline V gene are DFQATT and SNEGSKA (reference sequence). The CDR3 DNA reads TGCAGTGCCCATCACAGACTAGCGGAATCCACAGATACGCAGTATTTT. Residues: CSAHHRLAESTDTQYF.

CDR3 sequence: CASSLVAGFDGYTF. The CDR3 coding sequence is TGCGCCAGCAGCTTGGTAGCAGGGTTTGACGGCTACACCTTC. This chain joins TRBV5-1 and TRBJ1-2; D perhaps matches TRBD1 (5 bases). Germline loops: CDR1 SGHRS, CDR2 YFSETQ. V lost 0 bases, J lost 8 bases, and 14 bases lay in between. The CDR3 length is 14 residues.

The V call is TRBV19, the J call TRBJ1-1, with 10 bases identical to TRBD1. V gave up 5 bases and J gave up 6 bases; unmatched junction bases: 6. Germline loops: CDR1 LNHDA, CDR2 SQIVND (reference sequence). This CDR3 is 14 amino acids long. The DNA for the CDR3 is TGTGCCAGTAGTCACCGGGACAGGGGTCCTGAAGCTTTCTTT. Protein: CASSHRDRGPEAFF.

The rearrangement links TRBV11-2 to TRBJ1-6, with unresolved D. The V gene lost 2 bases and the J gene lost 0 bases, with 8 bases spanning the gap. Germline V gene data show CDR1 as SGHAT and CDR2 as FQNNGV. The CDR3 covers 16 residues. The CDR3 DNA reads TGTGCCAGCAGCTTAACAGAAAGCTCCTATAATTCACCCCTCCACTTT. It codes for CASSLTESSYNSPLHF.

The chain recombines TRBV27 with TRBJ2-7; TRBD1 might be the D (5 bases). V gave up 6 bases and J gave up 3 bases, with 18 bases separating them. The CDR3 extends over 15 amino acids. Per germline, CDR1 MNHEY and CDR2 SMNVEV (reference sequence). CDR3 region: CASRYGSGFGYEQYF. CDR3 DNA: TGTGCCAGCAGGTACGGGTCAGGGTTCGGCTACGAGCAGTACTTC.

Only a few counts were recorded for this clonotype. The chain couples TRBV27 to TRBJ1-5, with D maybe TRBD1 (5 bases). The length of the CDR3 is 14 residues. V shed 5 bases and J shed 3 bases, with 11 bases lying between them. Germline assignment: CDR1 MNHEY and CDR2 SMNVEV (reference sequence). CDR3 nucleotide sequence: TGTGCCAGCAGTCCCGACAGCCCCAATCAGCCCCAGCATTTT. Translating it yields CASSPDSPNQPQHF.

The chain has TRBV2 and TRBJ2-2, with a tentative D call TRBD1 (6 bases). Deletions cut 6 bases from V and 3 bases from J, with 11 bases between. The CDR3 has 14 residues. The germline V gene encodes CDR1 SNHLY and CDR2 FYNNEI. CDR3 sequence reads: CASSRQGYTGELFF. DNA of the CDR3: TGTGCCAGCAGCAGGCAGGGGTACACCGGGGAGCTGTTTTTT.

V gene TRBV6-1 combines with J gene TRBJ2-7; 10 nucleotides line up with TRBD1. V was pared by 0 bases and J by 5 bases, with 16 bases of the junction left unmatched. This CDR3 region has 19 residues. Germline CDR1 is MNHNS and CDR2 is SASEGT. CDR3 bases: TGTGCCAGCAGTGAAGCCGACAGGGGGCTAGTCTATCAGAACCACGAGCAGTACTTC. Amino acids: CASSEADRGLVYQNHEQYF.

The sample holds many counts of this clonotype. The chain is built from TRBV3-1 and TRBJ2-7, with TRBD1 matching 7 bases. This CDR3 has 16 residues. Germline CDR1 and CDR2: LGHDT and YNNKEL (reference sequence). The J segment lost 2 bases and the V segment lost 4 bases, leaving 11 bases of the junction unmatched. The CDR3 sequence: CASSPGTAVLTYEQYF. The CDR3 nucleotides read TGTGCCAGCAGCCCAGGGACAGCCGTATTAACCTACGAGCAGTACTTC.

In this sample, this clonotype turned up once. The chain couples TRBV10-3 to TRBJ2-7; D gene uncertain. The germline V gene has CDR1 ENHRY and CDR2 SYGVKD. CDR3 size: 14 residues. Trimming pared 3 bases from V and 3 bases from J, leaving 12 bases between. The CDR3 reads CAISDLGSLYEQYF. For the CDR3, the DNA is TGTGCCATCAGTGACTTGGGGTCCCTCTACGAGCAGTACTTC.

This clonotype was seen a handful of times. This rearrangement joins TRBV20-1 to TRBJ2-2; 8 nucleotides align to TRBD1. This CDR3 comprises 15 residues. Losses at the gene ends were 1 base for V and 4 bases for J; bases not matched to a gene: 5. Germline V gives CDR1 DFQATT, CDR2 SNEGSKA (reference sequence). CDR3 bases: TGCAGTGCTAGAGTCAAGCAGGGGGCCACCGGGGAGCTGTTTTTT. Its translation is CSARVKQGATGELFF.

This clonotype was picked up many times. The CDR3 spells CASSRRGFLDGYTF. Written as DNA, the CDR3 is TGTGCCAGCAGCCGACGAGGCTTCCTGGATGGCTACACCTTC. This rearrangement joins TRBV6-2 or TRBV6-3 to TRBJ1-2, with D hard to call. Germline V gene lookup returns CDR1 MNHEY and CDR2 SVGEGT. Trimming pared 6 bases from V and 6 bases from J, leaving 17 bases between. This CDR3 comprises 14 residues.

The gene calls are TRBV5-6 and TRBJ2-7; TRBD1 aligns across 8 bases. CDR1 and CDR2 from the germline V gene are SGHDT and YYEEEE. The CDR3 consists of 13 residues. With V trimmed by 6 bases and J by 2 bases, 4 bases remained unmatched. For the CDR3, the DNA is TGTGCCAGCATAAGGACAGGGACCTACGAGCAGTACTTC. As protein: CASIRTGTYEQYF.

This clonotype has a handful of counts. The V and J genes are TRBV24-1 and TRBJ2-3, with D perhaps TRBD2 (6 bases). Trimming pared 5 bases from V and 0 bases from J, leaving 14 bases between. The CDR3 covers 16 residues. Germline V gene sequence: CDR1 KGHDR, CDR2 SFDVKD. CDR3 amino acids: CATSAPIAESTDTQYF. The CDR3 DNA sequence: TGTGCCACCAGTGCCCCAATAGCGGAGAGCACAGATACGCAGTATTTT.

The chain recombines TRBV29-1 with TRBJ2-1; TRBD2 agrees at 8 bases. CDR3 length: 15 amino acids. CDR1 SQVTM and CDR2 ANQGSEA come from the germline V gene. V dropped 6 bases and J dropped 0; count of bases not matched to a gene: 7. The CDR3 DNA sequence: TGCAGCGTAGGAGGACTAGCCGTCTCCTACAATGAGCAGTTCTTC. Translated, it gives CSVGGLAVSYNEQFF.